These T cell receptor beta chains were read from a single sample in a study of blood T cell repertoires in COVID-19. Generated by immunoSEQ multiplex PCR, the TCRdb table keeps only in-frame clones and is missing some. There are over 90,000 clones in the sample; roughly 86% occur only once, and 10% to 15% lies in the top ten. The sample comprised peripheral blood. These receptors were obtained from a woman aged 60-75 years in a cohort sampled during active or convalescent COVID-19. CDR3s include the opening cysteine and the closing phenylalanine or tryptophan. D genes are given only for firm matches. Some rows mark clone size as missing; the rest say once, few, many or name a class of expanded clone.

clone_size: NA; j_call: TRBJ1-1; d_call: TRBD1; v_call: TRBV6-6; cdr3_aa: CASSYFRDRGRTEAFF; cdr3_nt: TGTGCCAGCAGTTACTTCCGGGACAGGGGGCGGACTGAAGCTTTCTTT
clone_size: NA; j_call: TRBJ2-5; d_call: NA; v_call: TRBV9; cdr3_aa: CASSPTPSQETQYF; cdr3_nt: TGTGCCAGCAGCCCCACCCCCAGCCAAGAGACCCAGTACTTC
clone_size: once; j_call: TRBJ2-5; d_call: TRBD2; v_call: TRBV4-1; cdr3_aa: CASSHFESGRKRETQYF; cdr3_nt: TGCGCCAGCAGCCATTTCGAGAGCGGGAGGAAGAGGGAGACCCAGTACTTC
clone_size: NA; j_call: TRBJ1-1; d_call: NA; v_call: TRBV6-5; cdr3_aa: CASSTGGGTEAFF; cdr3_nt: TGTGCCAGCAGTACCGGGGGGGGCACTGAAGCTTTCTTT
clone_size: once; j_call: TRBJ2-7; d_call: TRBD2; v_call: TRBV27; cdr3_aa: CASSRGRLAGGLAYEQYF; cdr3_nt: TGTGCCAGCAGCCGTGGTCGACTAGCGGGGGGTTTGGCGTATGAGCAGTACTTC
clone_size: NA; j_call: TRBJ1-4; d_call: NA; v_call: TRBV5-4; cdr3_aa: CASSFQGTNEKLFF; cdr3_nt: TGTGCCAGCAGCTTTCAGGGAACTAATGAAAAACTGTTTTTT
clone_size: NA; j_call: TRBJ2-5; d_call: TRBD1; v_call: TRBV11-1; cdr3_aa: CASSSGTGGETQYF; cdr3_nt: TGTGCCAGCAGCTCCGGGACAGGGGGTGAGACCCAGTACTTC
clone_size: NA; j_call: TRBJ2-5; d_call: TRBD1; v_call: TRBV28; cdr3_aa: CASSDRVLETQYF; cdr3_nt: TGTGCCAGCAGTGACAGGGTTTTGGAGACCCAGTACTTC
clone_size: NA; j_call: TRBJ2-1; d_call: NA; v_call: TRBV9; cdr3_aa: CASSVGSRANEQFF; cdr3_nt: TGTGCCAGCAGCGTAGGAAGTAGAGCCAATGAGCAGTTCTTC
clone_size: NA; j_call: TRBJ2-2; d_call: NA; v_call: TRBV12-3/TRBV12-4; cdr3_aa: CASSPRRGELFF; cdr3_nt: TGTGCCAGCAGCCCCCGTCGCGGGGAGCTGTTTTTT
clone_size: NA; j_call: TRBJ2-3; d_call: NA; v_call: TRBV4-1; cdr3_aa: CASSQDPSEREYF; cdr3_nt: TGCGCCAGCAGCCAAGATCCTAGCGAGAGAGAGTATTTT